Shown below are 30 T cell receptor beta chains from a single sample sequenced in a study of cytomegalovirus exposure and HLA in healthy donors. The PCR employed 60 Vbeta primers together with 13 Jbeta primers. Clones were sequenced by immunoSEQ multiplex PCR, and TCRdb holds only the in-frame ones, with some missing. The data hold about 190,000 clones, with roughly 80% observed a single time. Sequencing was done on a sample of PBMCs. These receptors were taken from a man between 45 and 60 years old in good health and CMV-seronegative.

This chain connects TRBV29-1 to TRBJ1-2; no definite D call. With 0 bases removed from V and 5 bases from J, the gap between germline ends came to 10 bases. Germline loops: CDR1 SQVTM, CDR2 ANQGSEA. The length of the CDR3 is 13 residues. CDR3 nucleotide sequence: TGCAGCGTTGAAGATTACCCCGGGTATGGCTACACCTTC. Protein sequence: CSVEDYPGYGYTF.

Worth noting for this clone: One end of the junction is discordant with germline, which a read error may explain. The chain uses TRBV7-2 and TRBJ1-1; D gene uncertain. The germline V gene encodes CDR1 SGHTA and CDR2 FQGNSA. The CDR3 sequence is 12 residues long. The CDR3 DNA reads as TGTGCCAGCAGCCTAGCTCGGAGAGAAGCTTTCTTT. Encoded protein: CASSLARREAFF.

For the CDR3, the DNA is TGTGCCAGTAGTATCGGAACGGGGGCTGAAGCTTTCTTT. It codes for CASSIGTGAEAFF. The chain couples TRBV19 to TRBJ1-1; a possible D gene is TRBD1 (5 bases). CDR1 is LNHDA, CDR2 SQIVND, per germline (reference sequence). The CDR3 covers 13 residues. Trimming left V 3 bases short and J 6 bases short, with 11 bases between.

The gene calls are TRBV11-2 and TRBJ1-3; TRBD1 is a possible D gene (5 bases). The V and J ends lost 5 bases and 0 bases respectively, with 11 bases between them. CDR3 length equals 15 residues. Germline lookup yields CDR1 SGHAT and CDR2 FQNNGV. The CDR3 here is CASSGHRSSGNTIYF. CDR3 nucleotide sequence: TGTGCCAGCAGCGGACACCGGAGCTCTGGAAACACCATATATTTT.

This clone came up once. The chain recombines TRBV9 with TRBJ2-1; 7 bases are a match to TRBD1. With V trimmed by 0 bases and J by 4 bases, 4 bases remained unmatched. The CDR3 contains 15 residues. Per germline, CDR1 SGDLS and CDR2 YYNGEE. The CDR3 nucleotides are TGTGCCAGCAGCGTAGTTGGGGACAGTTACAATGAGCAGTTCTTC. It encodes CASSVVGDSYNEQFF.

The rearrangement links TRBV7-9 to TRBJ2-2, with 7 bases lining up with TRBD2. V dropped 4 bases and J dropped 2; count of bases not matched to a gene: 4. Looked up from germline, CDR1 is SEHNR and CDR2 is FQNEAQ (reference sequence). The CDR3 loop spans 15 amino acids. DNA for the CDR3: TGTGCCAGCAGCTCCGGGAGGATCAACACCGGGGAGCTGTTTTTT. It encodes CASSSGRINTGELFF.

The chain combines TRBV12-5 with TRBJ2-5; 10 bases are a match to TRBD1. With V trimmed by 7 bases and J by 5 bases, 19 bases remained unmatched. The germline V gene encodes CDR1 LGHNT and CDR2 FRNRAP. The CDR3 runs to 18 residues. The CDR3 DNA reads TGTGCTAGTGCCCAGGTTGTGGGGACAGGGGATATCCGGGAGACCCAGTACTTC. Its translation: CASAQVVGTGDIRETQYF.

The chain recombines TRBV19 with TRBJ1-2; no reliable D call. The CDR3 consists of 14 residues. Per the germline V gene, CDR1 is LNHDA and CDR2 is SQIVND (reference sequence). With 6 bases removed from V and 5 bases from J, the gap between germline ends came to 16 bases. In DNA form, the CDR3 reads TGTGCCAGTAGGACTCCAAAGGTCGGGTATGGCTACACCTTC. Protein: CASRTPKVGYGYTF.

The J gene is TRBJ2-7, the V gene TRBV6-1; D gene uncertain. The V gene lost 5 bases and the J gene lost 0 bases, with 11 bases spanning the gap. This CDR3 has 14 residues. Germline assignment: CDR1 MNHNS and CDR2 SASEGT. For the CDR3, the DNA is TGTGCCAGCAGTTTGACAACCAGCTCCTACGAGCAGTACTTC. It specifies CASSLTTSSYEQYF.

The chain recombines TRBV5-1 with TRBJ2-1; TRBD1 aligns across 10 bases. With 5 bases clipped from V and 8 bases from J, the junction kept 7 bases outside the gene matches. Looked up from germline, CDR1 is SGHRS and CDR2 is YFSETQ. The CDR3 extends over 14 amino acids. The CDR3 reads CASSWDRGGYEQFF. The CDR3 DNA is TGCGCCAGCAGTTGGGACAGGGGAGGGTATGAGCAGTTCTTC.

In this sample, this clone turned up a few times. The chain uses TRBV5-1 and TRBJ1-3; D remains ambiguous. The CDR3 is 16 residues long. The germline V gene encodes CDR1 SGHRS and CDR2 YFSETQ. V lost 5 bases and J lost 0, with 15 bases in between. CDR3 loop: CASSSGIPGSGNTIYF. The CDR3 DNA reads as TGCGCCAGCAGTTCGGGAATACCGGGCTCTGGAAACACCATATATTTT.

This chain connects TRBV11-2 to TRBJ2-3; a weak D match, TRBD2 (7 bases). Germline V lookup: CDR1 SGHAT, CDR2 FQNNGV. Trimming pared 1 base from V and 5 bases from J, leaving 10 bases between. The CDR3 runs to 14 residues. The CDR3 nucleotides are TGTGCCAGCAGCTTAGGGGGGGGCGGAGATACGCAGTATTTT. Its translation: CASSLGGGGDTQYF.

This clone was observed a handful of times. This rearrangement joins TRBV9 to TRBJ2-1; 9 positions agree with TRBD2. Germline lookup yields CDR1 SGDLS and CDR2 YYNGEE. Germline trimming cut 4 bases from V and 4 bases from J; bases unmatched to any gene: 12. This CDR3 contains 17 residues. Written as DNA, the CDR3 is TGTGCCAGCAGCCCACCAAAGACTAGCGGAGCTTACAATGAGCAGTTCTTC. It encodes CASSPPKTSGAYNEQFF.

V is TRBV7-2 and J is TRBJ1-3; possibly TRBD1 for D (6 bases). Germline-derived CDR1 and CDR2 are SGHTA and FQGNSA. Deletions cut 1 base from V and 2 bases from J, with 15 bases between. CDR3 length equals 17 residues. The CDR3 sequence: CASSLVGGAGAGNTIYF. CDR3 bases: TGTGCCAGCAGCTTAGTGGGGGGGGCCGGGGCTGGAAACACCATATATTTT.

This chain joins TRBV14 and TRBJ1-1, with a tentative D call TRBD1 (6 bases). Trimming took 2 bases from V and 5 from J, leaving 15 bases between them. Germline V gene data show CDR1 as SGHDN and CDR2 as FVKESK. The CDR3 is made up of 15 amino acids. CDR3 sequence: CASSQLRGQGTEAFF. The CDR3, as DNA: TGTGCCAGCAGCCAACTAAGGGGCCAGGGGACTGAAGCTTTCTTT.

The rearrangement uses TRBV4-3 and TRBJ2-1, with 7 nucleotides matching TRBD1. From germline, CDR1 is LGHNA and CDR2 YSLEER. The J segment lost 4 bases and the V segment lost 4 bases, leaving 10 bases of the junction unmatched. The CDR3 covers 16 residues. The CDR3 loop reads CASSLQRTGKYNEQFF. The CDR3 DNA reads TGCGCCAGCAGCCTCCAGAGGACAGGAAAGTACAATGAGCAGTTCTTC.

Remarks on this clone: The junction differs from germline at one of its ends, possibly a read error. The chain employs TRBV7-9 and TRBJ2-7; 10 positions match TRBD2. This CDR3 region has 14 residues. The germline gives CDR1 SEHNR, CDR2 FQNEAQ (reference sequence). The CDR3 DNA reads TGTTCCAGCAGCCTCAGCGGGGGGGTCCACGAGCAGTACTTC. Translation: CSSSLSGGVHEQYF.

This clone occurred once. The CDR3: CATSTLANREAFF. CDR3 nucleotide sequence: TGTGCCACCAGCACCCTTGCGAACAGAGAAGCTTTCTTT. The chain couples TRBV15 to TRBJ1-1; D unclear. The CDR3 covers 13 residues. Trimming took 4 bases from V and 8 from J, leaving 14 bases between them. Germline-derived CDR1 and CDR2 are LNHNV and YYDKDF (reference sequence).

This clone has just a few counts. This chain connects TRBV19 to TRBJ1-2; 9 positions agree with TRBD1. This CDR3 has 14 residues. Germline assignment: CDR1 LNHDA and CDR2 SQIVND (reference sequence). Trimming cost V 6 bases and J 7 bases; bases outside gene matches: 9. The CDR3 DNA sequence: TGTGCCAGTAGGGTTACAGGGGGCGGAGGTGGCTACACCTTC. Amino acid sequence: CASRVTGGGGGYTF.

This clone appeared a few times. In DNA form, the CDR3 reads TGTGCCAGCAGCTTAGATCGGGGAACCTATGGCTACACCTTC. This gives the protein CASSLDRGTYGYTF. The J gene is TRBJ1-2, the V gene TRBV7-2; D is undetermined. Trimming stripped 1 base from V and 4 bases from J, with 10 bases between. Germline V CDR1 and CDR2: SGHTA, FQGNSA. This CDR3 contains 14 residues.

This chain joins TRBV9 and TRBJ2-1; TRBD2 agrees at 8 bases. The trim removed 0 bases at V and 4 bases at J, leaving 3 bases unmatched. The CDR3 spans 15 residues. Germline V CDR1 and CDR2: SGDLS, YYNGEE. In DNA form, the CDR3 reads TGTGCCAGCAGCGTAGGGGTAGCGGGGTACAATGAGCAGTTCTTC. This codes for CASSVGVAGYNEQFF.

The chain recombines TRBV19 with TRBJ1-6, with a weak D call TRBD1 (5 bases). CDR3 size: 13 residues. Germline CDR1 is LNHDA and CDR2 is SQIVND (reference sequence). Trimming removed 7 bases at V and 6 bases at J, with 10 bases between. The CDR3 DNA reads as TGTGCCAGTAACAGCCAGGGTAATTCACCCCTCCACTTT. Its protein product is CASNSQGNSPLHF.

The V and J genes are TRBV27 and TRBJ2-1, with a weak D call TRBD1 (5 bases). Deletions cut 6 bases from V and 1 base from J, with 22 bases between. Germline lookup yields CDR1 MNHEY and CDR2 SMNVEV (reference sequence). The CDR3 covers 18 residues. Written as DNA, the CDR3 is TGTGCCAGCAGCCTAACCAGGGCAGCTAAAATATCCTACAATGAGCAGTTCTTC. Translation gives CASSLTRAAKISYNEQFF.

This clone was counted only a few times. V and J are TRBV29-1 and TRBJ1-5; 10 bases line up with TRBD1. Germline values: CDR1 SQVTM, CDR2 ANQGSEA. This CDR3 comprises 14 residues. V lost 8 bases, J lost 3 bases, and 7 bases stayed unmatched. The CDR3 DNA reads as TGCAGCTCGCGGACAGGGGGTGTCAATCAGCCCCAGCATTTT. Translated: CSSRTGGVNQPQHF.

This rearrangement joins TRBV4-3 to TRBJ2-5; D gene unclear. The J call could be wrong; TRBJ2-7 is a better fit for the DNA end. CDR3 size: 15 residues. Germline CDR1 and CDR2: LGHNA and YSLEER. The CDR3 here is CASSQEQTPFDEQYF. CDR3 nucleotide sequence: TGCGCCAGCAGCCAAGAACAGACCCCTTTTGACGAGCAGTACTTC.

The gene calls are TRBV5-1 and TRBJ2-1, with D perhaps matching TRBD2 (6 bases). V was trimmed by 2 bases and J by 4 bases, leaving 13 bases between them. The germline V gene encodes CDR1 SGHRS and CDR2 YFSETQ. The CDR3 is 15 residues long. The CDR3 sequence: CASSLVPSGYNEQFF. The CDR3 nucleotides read TGCGCCAGCAGCTTAGTCCCCAGCGGGTACAATGAGCAGTTCTTC.

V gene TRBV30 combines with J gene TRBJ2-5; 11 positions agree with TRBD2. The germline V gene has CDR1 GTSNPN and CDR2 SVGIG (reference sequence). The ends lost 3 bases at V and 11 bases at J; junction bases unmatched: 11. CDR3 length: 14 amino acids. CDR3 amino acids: CAWRTPGLAVGQYF. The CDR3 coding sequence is TGTGCCTGGAGGACCCCGGGACTAGCGGTGGGGCAGTACTTC.

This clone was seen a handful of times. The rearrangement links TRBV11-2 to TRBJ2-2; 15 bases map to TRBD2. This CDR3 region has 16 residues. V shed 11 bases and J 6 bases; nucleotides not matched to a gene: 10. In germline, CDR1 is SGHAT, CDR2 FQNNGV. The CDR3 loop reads CAVGTSGGRSSGELFF. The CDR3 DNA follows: TGTGCCGTTGGGACTAGCGGGGGGAGGTCGTCCGGGGAGCTGTTTTTT.

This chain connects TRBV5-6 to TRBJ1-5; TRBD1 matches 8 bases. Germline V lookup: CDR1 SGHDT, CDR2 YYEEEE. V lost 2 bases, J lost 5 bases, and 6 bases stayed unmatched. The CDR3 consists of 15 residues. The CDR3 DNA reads TGTGCCAGCAGCTTATGGACAGGGTACGATCAGCCCCAGCATTTT. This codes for CASSLWTGYDQPQHF.

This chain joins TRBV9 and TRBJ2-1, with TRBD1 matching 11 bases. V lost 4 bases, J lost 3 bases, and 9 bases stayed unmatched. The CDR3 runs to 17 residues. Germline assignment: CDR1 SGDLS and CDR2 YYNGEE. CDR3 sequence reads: CASSTSSGQGVYNEQFF. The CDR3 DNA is TGTGCCAGCAGCACTTCATCGGGACAGGGGGTCTACAATGAGCAGTTCTTC. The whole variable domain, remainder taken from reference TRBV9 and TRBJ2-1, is DSGVTQTPKHLITATGQRVTLRCSPRSGDLSVYWYQQSLDQGLQFLIQYYNGEERAKGNILERFSAQQFPDLHSELNLSSLELGDSALYFCASSTSSGQGVYNEQFFGPGTRLTVL.